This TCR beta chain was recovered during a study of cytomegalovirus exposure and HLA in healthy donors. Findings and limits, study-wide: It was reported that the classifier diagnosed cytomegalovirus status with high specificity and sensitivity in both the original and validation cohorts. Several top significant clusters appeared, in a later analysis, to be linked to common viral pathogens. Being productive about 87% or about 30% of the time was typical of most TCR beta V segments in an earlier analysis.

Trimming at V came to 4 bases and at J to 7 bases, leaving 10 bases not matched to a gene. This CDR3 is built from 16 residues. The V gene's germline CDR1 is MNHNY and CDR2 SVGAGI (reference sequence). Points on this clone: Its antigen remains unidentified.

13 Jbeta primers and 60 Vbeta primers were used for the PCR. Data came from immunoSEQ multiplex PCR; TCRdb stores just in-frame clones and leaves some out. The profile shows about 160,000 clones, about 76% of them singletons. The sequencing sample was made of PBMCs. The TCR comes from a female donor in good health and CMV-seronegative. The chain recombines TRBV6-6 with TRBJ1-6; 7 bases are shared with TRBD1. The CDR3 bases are TGTGCCAGCAGTTCCCAATCACAGGGGTGGAATTCACCCCTCCACTTT. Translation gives CASSSQSQGWNSPLHF.